This T cell receptor (beta chain) was sequenced in a study of neurological immune-mediated disorders (dated by TCRdb to between 2018 and 2021). Some background on the complete study: Of the roughly 34 multiple sclerosis patients, some 31 had relapsing-remitting MS and 3 had secondary progressive MS. The study compared peripheral blood TCR-beta repertoires of HTLV-I-associated myelopathy (HAM/TSP) patients, multiple sclerosis patients and healthy controls using UMI-based sequencing. Longitudinal samples, technical triplicates and paired sorted CD4+ and CD8+ T-cell subsets, alongside PBMC samples, were included among the approximately 110 TCR-beta libraries. Of the approximately 70 subjects in the cohort, about 14 were HAM/TSP patients, roughly 35 were multiple sclerosis patients, and some 20 were healthy controls. What the authors observed across the whole study: No association of the MS cluster with clinical or MRI features was observed, and the need for larger cohorts was stated by the authors. No identical CDR3 amino acid sequences were found to be shared among expanded clones across subjects, suggesting that TCR-beta repertoires were private in all groups. In phylogenetic analysis, the repertoires of 18 of 34 MS patients grouped into a cluster of related CDR3 sequences, which suggests a possible signature at the repertoire level. TCR clonal expansion was highest in HAM/TSP patients and lowest in MS patients, with MS patients falling below even healthy controls.

V was cut back by 7 bases and J by 5 bases, leaving a gap of 14 bases between them. Inclusive of the bounding cysteine and phenylalanine, the CDR3 is 13 residues long. Only the CDR3 portion is preserved as DNA: 39 bases, with reading frame beginning at the first base. For CDR1 and CDR2, the germline V gene lists MNHNS and SASEGT. cDNA synthesis used template-switch 5'RACE with a primer carrying a 10-nucleotide random unique molecular identifier tagging each TCR transcript. Over 180 million TCR-beta sequences, covering 15-18 subjects, were produced in each sequencing run. The RNeasy kit was used for extraction of total RNA. TCR-beta VDJ regions were amplified with primers for the TCR constant region and the 5'RACE anchor, using the KAPA Real-time Library Amplification kit. Sample indexes and Illumina adaptors were added in a first PCR, after which library yield was increased in a second PCR. After Ampure bead purification, the roughly 650 bp TCR product was size-selected on a 2% E-gel SizeSelection system. Before pooling, libraries had their quality checked on a Bioanalyzer, their concentration measured with Qubit, and their quantity determined with the Kapa Library Quantification kit. Paired-end 2 x 150 bp sequencing of the libraries was performed on an Illumina HiSeq 2500. To increase sequence diversity, roughly 25-31% phiX was spiked into each library pool. In the original analysis: Quality-filtered reads were processed with the UMI-based MiGEC pipeline, which removed over 90% of raw TCR sequences during error correction. IMGT germline references were used for aligning VDJ genes, and each clonotype was defined as a unique CDR3 amino acid sequence together with its V-J genes. Clonal expansion, Shannon diversity and CDR3 relatedness (CalcPairwiseDistances, ClusterSamples) were evaluated with VDJtools, and phylogenetic trees were built with CLCbio workbench. A clone was classed as expanded if it had 8 or more unique UMIs, a cutoff based on coefficient-of-variation modelling across technical triplicates. Clones were called with MiXCR by TCRdb after fastp trimmed the public reads at Q25, and only in-frame beta chains were retained. Entries that share a CDR3 protein sequence are merged under the most common genes and DNA. What appears here as the V and J calls and clone size reflects TCRdb's work, not the paper's. This sample comprises about 70,000 distinct CDR3 sequences, 4.8% of them detected only once. The ten largest clones represent around 2.2% of the sample.

As regards this clonotype: Its target antigen remains unknown. Base qualities are not provided; no much larger clone lies one nucleotide away.

Unsorted PBMC libraries were generated from 2 million PBMCs stored in RNAlater at -80 °C until RNA extraction. The multiple sclerosis patients were enrolled in a US clinical protocol that evaluated disease progression with magnetic resonance imaging. Peripheral blood was subjected to Ficoll-Hypaque density gradient centrifugation to isolate PBMCs, which were then cryopreserved in liquid nitrogen. The sequence was collected from a woman aged 65 to 85 with multiple sclerosis. The sequencing input was PBMCs. The V and J genes are TRBV6-1 and TRBJ1-2; possibly the D gene is TRBD1, per 6 matching bases. This receptor has the CDR3 CASTTGIGYGYTF. The DNA reads as follows: TGTGCCAGCACGACAGGAATTGGGTATGGCTACACCTTC.